A selection of T cell receptor beta chains follows, all from one sample in a study of T cell changes during pregnancy in multiple sclerosis. Using immunoSEQ multiplex PCR, the repertoire was profiled, and TCRdb retains in-frame clones only, with some absent. In the table there are tens of thousands of clones, around 89% of which are singletons. Here the sequenced sample was peripheral blood, taken in the first trimester of pregnancy. These TCRs come from a female donor in good health, enrolled as a control in a pregnancy study. CDR3s include the opening cysteine and the closing phenylalanine or tryptophan. A D gene is named only where the DNA matches it firmly. Some rows mark clone size as missing; the rest say once, few, many or name a class of expanded clone.

TRBV10-2,TRBJ2-7,-,-,CASSWEKDTPSEQYF,TGCGCCAGCAGTTGGGAAAAGGACACACCCAGCGAGCAGTACTTC
TRBV5-1,TRBJ1-5,-,TRBD1,CASSPSTGGNQPQHF,TGCGCCAGCAGCCCCTCGACAGGGGGCAATCAGCCCCAGCATTTT
TRBV15,TRBJ1-1,-,TRBD1,CATSRVPFSPGTGRTEAFF,TGTGCCACCAGCAGAGTCCCTTTCTCCCCCGGGACAGGGAGGACTGAAGCTTTCTTT
TRBV30,TRBJ2-3,-,TRBD2,CAWTIPGLAAVTDTQYF,TGTGCCTGGACCATCCCGGGACTAGCGGCAGTCACAGATACGCAGTATTTT
TRBV5-1,TRBJ2-3,-,TRBD2,CASSFWTSGGGREDF,TGCGCCAGCAGCTTCTGGACTAGCGGGGGGGGCCGAGAGGATTTT
TRBV11-2,TRBJ2-1,-,TRBD2,CASSLTSGGANEQFF,TGTGCCAGCAGCTTAACTAGCGGGGGGGCCAATGAGCAGTTCTTC
TRBV11-1,TRBJ1-4,-,-,CASSWGNREKLFF,TGTGCCAGCAGCTGGGGGAACCGGGAGAAACTGTTTTTT
TRBV5-1,TRBJ1-1,-,-,CASSPGDGNTEAFF,TGCGCCAGCAGCCCGGGAGATGGGAACACTGAAGCTTTCTTT
TRBV5-6,TRBJ2-1,-,-,CASSPGNEQFF,TGTGCCAGCAGCCCCGGCAATGAGCAGTTCTTC
TRBV4-3,TRBJ2-3,-,-,CASSQGPAVGADTQYF,TGCGCCAGCAGCCAAGGTCCAGCGGTTGGGGCAGATACGCAGTATTTT
TRBV4-3,TRBJ1-1,once,-,CASRGARTEAFF,TGCGCCAGCAGGGGGGCGAGGACTGAAGCTTTCTTT